These 15 T cell receptor beta chains share one sample of origin, sequenced in a study of T cell responses to AZD1222 COVID-19 vaccine. Profiled with immunoSEQ multiplex PCR; TCRdb holds only in-frame clones, not every one. The sample has about 210,000 clones; 85% to 95% are singletons. The starting material was peripheral blood, obtained on day 0 of AZD1222 vaccination. The origin of the receptors is an adult in good health.

The J gene is TRBJ1-2, the V gene TRBV3-1 (or the pseudogene TRBV3-2); the D is unclear. Germline-derived CDR1 and CDR2 are LGHDT and YNNKEL (reference sequence). The CDR3 is 12 residues long. V lost 0 bases, J lost 8 bases, and 7 bases lay in between. In DNA, the CDR3 is TGTGCCAGCAGCCAAGAGTCGGGCGGCTACACCTTC. This codes for CASSQESGGYTF.

J is TRBJ1-6 and V is TRBV10-2; D is possibly TRBD1 (6 bases). The germline CDR1 and CDR2 sequences are WSHSY and SAAADI. The CDR3 totals 16 residues. V was pared by 0 bases and J by 5 bases, with 11 bases between. The CDR3 sequence is CASSESGGQNNSPLHF. The CDR3 DNA reads as TGCGCCAGCAGTGAGTCGGGGGGGCAAAATAATTCACCCCTCCACTTT.

The chain uses TRBV27 and TRBJ1-2, with D unclear. This CDR3 comprises 13 residues. The ends were cut back, 4 bases at V and 9 bases at J, with 15 bases in the middle. CDR1 and CDR2 from the germline V gene are MNHEY and SMNVEV (reference sequence). CDR3: CASSSTGSGSYTF. The CDR3, as DNA: TGTGCCAGCAGTTCCACGGGGTCGGGGAGCTACACCTTC.

This clone was seen just once. This sequence joins TRBV5-4 and TRBJ2-1; D uncertain. The CDR3 has 11 amino acids. The germline CDR1 and CDR2 sequences are SGHNT and YYREEE (reference sequence). Trimming pared 10 bases from V and 0 bases from J, leaving 5 bases between. This chain's CDR3 is CALGSYNEQFF. The CDR3 DNA reads as TGTGCCCTCGGCTCCTACAATGAGCAGTTCTTC.

V and J are TRBV5-1 and TRBJ2-1; 11 nucleotides agree with TRBD2. This CDR3 spans 16 amino acids. Germline V gene data show CDR1 as SGHRS and CDR2 as YFSETQ. Unmatched junction bases numbered 7, after V lost 4 bases and J lost 4 bases. CDR3 nucleotide sequence: TGCGCCAGCAGCGTACCGACTAGCGGGGATTACAATGAGCAGTTCTTC. This encodes CASSVPTSGDYNEQFF.

This chain uses TRBV7-3 with TRBJ1-2, with D uncertain. V lost 0 bases, J lost 3 bases, and 11 bases lay in between. Per germline, CDR1 SGHTA and CDR2 FQGTGA. CDR3 length: 15 residues. The CDR3: CASSLTGLSDYGYTF. The CDR3, as DNA: TGTGCCAGCAGCTTAACAGGATTATCGGACTATGGCTACACCTTC.

The chain combines TRBV19 with TRBJ2-3; a possible D gene is TRBD1 (6 bases). V gave up 5 bases and J gave up 5 bases, with 14 bases separating them. CDR1 is LNHDA, CDR2 SQIVND, per germline (reference sequence). The CDR3 length is 14 residues. In DNA, the CDR3 is TGTGCCAGTAGTCTCAGGGGTGCCGGAGATACGCAGTATTTT. This translates into CASSLRGAGDTQYF. Full variable domain (remainder filled in from reference TRBV19 and TRBJ2-3): DGGITQSPKYLFRKEGQNVTLSCEQNLNHDAMYWYRQDPGQGLRLIYYSQIVNDFQKGDIAEGYSVSREKKESFPLTVTSAQKNPTAFYLCASSLRGAGDTQYFGPGTRLTVL.

V and J are TRBV6-6 and TRBJ1-1; D ambiguous. CDR1 is MNHNY and CDR2 is SVGAGI in the germline V gene (reference sequence). This CDR3 comprises 12 residues. Trimming left V 5 bases short and J 8 bases short, with 12 bases between. In DNA form, the CDR3 reads TGTGCCAGCAGTCCACGGCCGAGGGAAGCTTTCTTT. Translating it yields CASSPRPREAFF.

The chain recombines TRBV7-2 with TRBJ1-5; 7 positions match TRBD1. Trimming took 6 bases from V and 0 from J; bases not matched to a gene: 5. The CDR3 covers 15 residues. Looked up from germline, CDR1 is SGHTA and CDR2 is FQGNSA. CDR3 residues: CASSRTGYSNQPQHF. The CDR3, as DNA: TGTGCCAGCAGTCGGACAGGTTATAGCAATCAGCCCCAGCATTTT.

V usage is TRBV4-1 and J usage is TRBJ1-6; the D gene is possibly TRBD1 (5 bases). The germline V and J ends were trimmed by 0 bases and 0 bases, with 6 bases remaining between them. Germline V gene data show CDR1 as MGHRA and CDR2 as YSYEKL. The length of the CDR3 is 16 residues. The CDR3 loop reads CASSQETVSYNSPLHF. For the CDR3, the DNA is TGCGCCAGCAGCCAAGAGACAGTCTCCTATAATTCACCCCTCCACTTT.

J is TRBJ1-2 and V is TRBV6-5, with D possibly TRBD1 on 5 matching bases. V was cut by 7 bases and J by 5 bases, with 17 bases left in between. Germline-derived CDR1 and CDR2 are MNHEY and SVGAGI. The CDR3 is 14 residues long. This CDR3 is CASTPGEGRYGYTF. In DNA form, the CDR3 reads TGTGCCAGCACCCCGGGTGAGGGGCGATATGGCTACACCTTC.

CDR3: CASSLTAGAGGNQPQHF. DNA of the CDR3: TGTGCCAGCAGCCTGACGGCGGGGGCCGGGGGCAATCAGCCCCAGCATTTT. The chain couples TRBV3-1 (or the pseudogene TRBV3-2) to TRBJ1-5, with D maybe TRBD1 (6 bases). CDR3 length: 17 residues. V was pared by 4 bases and J by 2 bases, with 18 bases between. CDR1 and CDR2 (germline): LGHDT, YNNKEL (reference sequence).

The rearrangement links TRBV27 to TRBJ1-6; D unclear. Trimming shortened V by 8 bases and J by 7 bases, and 15 bases separated the two germline ends. Germline values: CDR1 MNHEY, CDR2 SMNVEV (reference sequence). This CDR3 comprises 14 residues. CDR3 sequence (DNA): TGTGCCAGCGGATATGGCGGACCAAATTCACCCCTCCACTTT. This encodes CASGYGGPNSPLHF.

The CDR3 nucleotides read TGTGCCAGTAGTATGGCGATCCAAGAGACCCAGTACTTC. Its translation: CASSMAIQETQYF. The chain uses TRBV19 and TRBJ2-5, with D unresolved. CDR1 and CDR2 (germline): LNHDA, SQIVND (reference sequence). This CDR3 has 13 residues. V shed 3 bases and J shed 1 base, with 6 bases lying between them. The variable domain in full, with the rest retrieved from reference TRBV19 and TRBJ2-5, is DGGITQSPKYLFRKEGQNVTLSCEQNLNHDAMYWYRQDPGQGLRLIYYSQIVNDFQKGDIAEGYSVSREKKESFPLTVTSAQKNPTAFYLCASSMAIQETQYFGPGTRLLVL.

This sequence joins TRBV30 and TRBJ1-1; 7 nucleotides align to TRBD1. This CDR3 contains 14 residues. Trimming at V came to 1 base and at J to 0 bases, leaving 2 bases not matched to a gene. CDR1 is GTSNPN and CDR2 is SVGIG in the germline V gene (reference sequence). CDR3 nucleotide sequence: TGTGCCTGGAGTGCCGGGACAGTGAACACTGAAGCTTTCTTT. This encodes CAWSAGTVNTEAFF.